The present entry profiles one T cell receptor (beta chain) with its context. There is no known antigen for this receptor. Base qualities are not recorded, but no much larger clone differs from it by a single base. This sample was included in a study of blood T cells in healthy people across ages (dated by TCRdb to between 2014 and 2017). For the wider study: In model experiments, roughly one uniquely barcoded TCR beta cDNA molecule per two T cells was captured by template switching. The study measured age-related changes in TCR beta repertoire diversity using deep sequencing normalized with unique cDNA molecular identifiers. Donors were grouped into four age groups: young (average approximately 16 years), middle-aged (about 38), aged (about 59) and long-lived (around 80). To avoid experimental bias, donors of different ages were spread randomly across the sequencing lanes. The study analyzed two additional independent replicas of 1 million unique cDNA reads from the same blood draw for two donors, one aged 18 to 30 and one aged 80 or older.

The approximately 41 donors, aged about 6 to 100 years, were systemically healthy Caucasian individuals from Russia. Each donor gave ten milliliters of peripheral blood, collected into EDTA-treated Vacutainer tubes. Ficoll-Paque density-gradient centrifugation was used to isolate PBMCs, with at least 6.5 million per sample. Total RNA was extracted from PBMCs with Trizol reagent, with at least 5.5 micrograms obtained per sample. For every donor, flow cytometry on a PBMC aliquot measured the percentage of naive CD45RAhigh/CD27high T cells. Study-wide conclusions, independent of this receptor: The long-lived group showed more naive CD4+ T cells, fewer expanded clones and increased TCR diversity than the aged group, suggesting age selection. As age increased, observed TCR beta diversity per million T cells dropped in a roughly linear way, and a significant reduction was already evident by age approximately 40. Because donor CMV infection status was unknown, age-related changes in expanded clonotypes were potentially confounded. The percentage of naive T cells measured by flow cytometry correlated strongly with observed TCR beta diversity. Estimates of total diversity from one million sequenced T cells were regarded as lower bounds and underestimates. Bulk unsorted PBMC profiling prevented conclusive comparison of naive and antigen-experienced compartments.

Library generation was performed with 5' RACE. TCRdb lists the instrument as Illumina HiSeq 2500. The second PCR ran for about 6 to 12 cycles and used a J-beta primer mix along with a sample-barcoded 5' primer. A unique molecular identifier was introduced onto each TCR beta cDNA molecule by a template-switch 5' adaptor carrying 12 random nucleotides. At least 2.5 million CDR3-containing paired-end reads were obtained from each sample. The Mint cDNA synthesis kit, primed by a TRBC-specific oligonucleotide, was used to synthesize first-strand cDNA from all RNA. Following uracil-DNA glycosylase treatment, all cDNA underwent a first 18-cycle PCR with the universal primers M1SS and BC2_uni_R. The original methods were these. For normalization, 1 million high-quality reads, each with a distinct molecular identifier, were randomly selected from each sample. Instead of being binned into consensus sequences, reads that shared molecular identifiers were thrown out. MiTCR, run with a Q25 quality threshold and the strictest error-elimination algorithm, handled CDR3 identification, clonotype clustering and error correction. A nonparametric unseen species model with Euler transformation was used to estimate lower-bound total TCR beta diversity. TCRdb took the public reads, trimmed them with fastp at Q25, ran MiXCR for clone calling and kept in-frame beta chains. Rows with one shared CDR3 protein collapse into an entry with the most common genes and DNA. The V and J calls were determined by TCRdb, not by the authors. The sample yields about 770,000 distinct CDR3 sequences; about 42% were counted once. The leading ten clones occupy about a fifth of the sample.

The sequencing input was blood. The TCR sequence derives from a man aged 55 to 70 in good health.

The CDR3 loop reads CASRIFQGSYEQYF. The DNA reads TGTGCCAGTAGAATTTTTCAGGGTTCCTACGAGCAGTACTTC. The rearranged chain carries TRBV28 and TRBJ2-7, with TRBD1 tentatively as D gene (5 bases match). The CDR3 numbers 14 residues from cysteine through phenylalanine. Here the CDR3 DNA is all that survives: 42 bases in frame from base 1. From a lookup of the germline V gene, CDR1 and CDR2 are MDHEN and SYDVKM. The germline ends are 16 bases apart after V is trimmed by 9 bases and J by 1 base.